This T cell receptor (beta chain) was obtained from a study of response to subunit inactivated influenza vaccine (dated by TCRdb to about 2018). About the study as a whole: To follow how T cells responded to a trivalent subunit inactivated influenza vaccine, the researchers relied on deep quantitative profiling of the T cell receptor repertoire.

Library preparation was by RT-PCR. TCRdb names Illumina HiSeq 2500 as the instrument used. TCRdb itself trimmed the public reads at Q25 with fastp, ran MiXCR and retained productive beta chains. Every CDR3 protein is listed once, alongside the most common genes and DNA of its rows. Here the sample has about 540,000 distinct CDR3 sequences; under 30% occur a single time. The ten biggest clones cover approximately 3% of the sample. About this clonotype itself: Its binding antigen is unknown. No much larger clone is present one base from it, and per-base qualities are unavailable.

Beyond this particular receptor, the publication reports: According to the authors, only a limited number of new T cells may be recruited by each seasonal influenza vaccination.

From the germline V gene (reference sequence), CDR1 is LNHNV and CDR2 is YYDKDF. The CDR3, from cysteine to phenylalanine, totals 15 residues. Only the CDR3 DNA stays, 45 bases, in frame from base 1. V is trimmed back by 3 bases and J by 1 base, and the junction contains 2 bases that no gene match accounts for. These same data were also listed under a study on T cells expressing NK-cell markers. The second paper states: The TCR beta cDNA libraries were made using 5'RACE template switching, a step that added both a universal primer site and unique molecular identifiers. Three sorted T-cell subsets (CD3+CD56+NKG2C+, CD3+CD56+NKG2C- and CD3+CD56-NKG2C+) from several donors had their TCR beta-chain repertoires profiled. Seven of the eight sequenced donors were HCMV-seropositive and one was HCMV-seronegative. In several experiments an anti-gammadeltaTCR antibody was added to restrict sorting to alphabetaTCR-expressing T cells. In over 5 donors, the dominant CD3+CD56+NKG2C+ clonotypes were among the top 10 CD8+ clonotypes and accounted for roughly 1.0-8% of CD8+ T cells. Those dominant clonotypes were again the most abundant among CD3+CD56-NKG2C+ cells in several donors, at 28.3-60.1%. It remained unclear whether the expanded NKG2C-expressing T cell clones were specific for HCMV antigens. The study sequenced eight donors, all healthy volunteers chosen at random: three men and five women. A commercial ELISA kit detecting HCMV-specific IgG in serum was used to determine HCMV serostatus. Peripheral blood mononuclear cells were isolated from blood by Ficoll density gradient centrifugation. Magnetic immunoseparation with Miltenyi isolation kits was used to isolate CD4+ and CD8+ T cells from PBMC. cDNA synthesis was primed from the TCR beta constant segment and was followed by two successive PCR amplification steps. Libraries were sequenced as 2 x 150 bp reads on Illumina HiSeq 2000/2500, MiSeq or NextSeq. MIGEC was used to demultiplex reads and group the reads by UMI, and MiTCR was used to assemble and quantify clonotypes. To remove erroneous sequences, TCR cDNA sequences were retained only when supported by two or more reads. Downstream repertoire analysis used the tcR package, and clonotypes were matched across fractions by CDR3 nucleotide sequence plus V segment. VDJmatch was used to annotate antigen specificity against VDJdb, with one amino acid substitution in CDR3 permitted.

Recombination connected TRBV15 to TRBJ2-2, and 7 bases in between align with TRBD1. This TCR derives from a man aged 45-65 years who received an inactivated influenza vaccine. Donor details come from another sample of the same person, matched by shared clones. The material sequenced was CD4+ T cells sorted from PBMCs, taken about 11 days after vaccination. The DNA sequence is given as TGTGCCACCAGCAGCCGGACAGGGAACACCGGGGAGCTGTTTTTT. Translation gives CATSSRTGNTGELFF.